Listed below are T cell receptor beta chains from one sample, sequenced in a study of OX40 agonist ivuxolimab in advanced cancers. Profiling relied on immunoSEQ multiplex PCR, and the TCRdb table lists in-frame clones only, not all of them. The repertoire holds about 67,000 clones, with more than 75% as singletons. The specimen comprised CD4+ or CD8+ T cells sorted from blood, sampled in a trial of the OX40 agonist ivuxolimab. These receptors all stem from an adult with an advanced solid tumor such as melanoma, head and neck, liver or kidney cancer. The CDR3 runs from the conserved cysteine through the conserved F or W. D genes are given only for firm matches. Where a row states a size, it is once, few, many or the class of an expanded clone; other rows omit it.

>-|-|TRBV7-9|TRBJ2-1
TGTGCCAGCAGCATATTAGCGGTTAGCTCCTACAATGAGCAGTTCTTC
CASSILAVSSYNEQFF
>TRBD1|-|TRBV4-1|TRBJ2-7
TGCGCCAGCAGCCAAGATCGGTGGACAGGGACAACCTACGAGCAGTACTTC
CASSQDRWTGTTYEQYF
>-|-|TRBV7-9|TRBJ2-7
TGTGCCAGCTCGACGGAAAACTACGAGCAGTACTTC
CASSTENYEQYF
>-|-|TRBV5-1|TRBJ1-6
TGCGCCAGCAGCTTGGACGGCAGGGCTGGTAATTCACCCCTCCACTTT
CASSLDGRAGNSPLHF
>-|-|TRBV7-8|TRBJ1-1
TGTGCCAGCAGCTTCCAGGGTTTCAACACTGAAGCTTTCTTT
CASSFQGFNTEAFF
>TRBD2|-|TRBV5-1|TRBJ2-3
TGCGCCAGCAGCTCGGGTCGGGATAGCGGGGCCACAGATACGCAGTATTTT
CASSSGRDSGATDTQYF
>-|-|TRBV11-2|TRBJ2-5
TGTGCCAGCAGCTTAGTCCCCGCTTTGGAGACCCAGTACTTC
CASSLVPALETQYF
>-|-|TRBV5-5|TRBJ2-3
TGTGCCAGCAGCTTGTCGCCCAGCACAGATACGCAGTATTTT
CASSLSPSTDTQYF
>-|-|TRBV5-8|TRBJ1-5
TGTGCCAGCAGCTTGGGGGCTAGCCAGCCCCAGCATTTT
CASSLGASQPQHF
>-|-|TRBV2|TRBJ1-5
TGTGCCAGCAGGTGGGACAGCAATCAGCCCCAGCATTTT
CASRWDSNQPQHF
>-|-|TRBV11-2|TRBJ1-1
TGTGCCAGCAGCTTACAGACGAACACTGAAGCTTTCTTT
CASSLQTNTEAFF
>-|once|TRBV5-1|TRBJ2-5
TGCGCCAGCAGCTTGGAGCAGCAAGAGACCCAGTACTTC
CASSLEQQETQYF
>-|-|TRBV9|TRBJ1-2
TGTGCCAGCAGCTTCCAGGCCTATGGCTACACCTTC
CASSFQAYGYTF
>-|-|TRBV6-5|TRBJ2-5
TGTGCCAGCAGTTACTCGGAGACACAGAGGGCAGAGACCCAGTACTTC
CASSYSETQRAETQYF
>-|medium-sized|TRBV4-2|TRBJ2-7
TGTGCCAGCAGCCAAGAGCGGCTAGGGGCTCACCACGAGCAGTACTTC
CASSQERLGAHHEQYF
>-|-|TRBV19|TRBJ1-3
TGTGCCAGTAGTGACCCAGGGTACGGAAACACCATATATTTT
CASSDPGYGNTIYF
>-|-|TRBV5-6|TRBJ2-3
TGTGCCAGCAGCGGGGGAAGGGCCACAGATACGCAGTATTTT
CASSGGRATDTQYF
>TRBD1|few|TRBV9|TRBJ1-2
TGTGCCAGCAGCGTGGGGGACAGGGGCTTCTATGGCTACACCTTC
CASSVGDRGFYGYTF
>-|-|TRBV29-1|TRBJ1-4
TGCAGCGTTAGGGTGGGCCTCATTTCTGAAAAACTGTTTTTT
CSVRVGLISEKLFF
>-|-|TRBV6-5|TRBJ1-1
TGTGCCAGCAGCCAAAACTTAGATAACACTGAAGCCTTCTTT
CASSQNLDNTEAFF
>TRBD1|-|TRBV6-5|TRBJ1-6
TGTGCCAGCAGTGCTGGGACAGGGGGCAATTCACCCCTCCACTTT
CASSAGTGGNSPLHF
>TRBD1|-|TRBV29-1|TRBJ2-1
TGCAGCGTCGGACAGGCCGAAGGGCAGTTCTTC
CSVGQAEGQFF
>-|once|TRBV9|TRBJ2-6
TGTGCCAGCAGCGTCAGGGGGGCTGGGGCCAACGTCCTGACTTTC
CASSVRGAGANVLTF
>-|-|TRBV4-3|TRBJ1-2
TGCGCCAGCAGCTGGTCCGGGAACTATGGCTACACCTTC
CASSWSGNYGYTF